The 8 T cell receptor beta chains listed next were all sequenced from one sample in a study of CD8+CD57+ T cells in acquired aplastic anemia. Investigators profiled TCR beta VDJ and CDR3 from genomic DNA template. Via MiXCR, TCRdb re-called the reads, giving one row per CDR3 protein. The sample holds fewer than 250,000 distinct CDR3 sequences; less than 70% are singletons and the top ten take about a sixth. Sample: sorted CD4+, CD8+, or CD8+CD57+ T cells (not recorded which) from PBMCs. These receptors were obtained from a human donor in good health, serving as a control.

With regard to this clonotype: The junction departs from germline at one end; a sequencing error may be responsible. The chain uses TRBV25-1 and TRBJ2-1; perhaps TRBD1 as D (6 bases). The germline V gene has CDR1 MGHDK and CDR2 SYGVNS. This CDR3 is built from 13 residues. The CDR3 nucleotides read TGTGCCAGCGGGACAAACACTTACAATGAGCGGTTCTTC. This gives the protein CASGTNTYNERFF.

V gene TRBV2 combines with J gene TRBJ2-7, with 9 bases identical to TRBD1. CDR1 SNHLY and CDR2 FYNNEI come from the germline V gene. The CDR3 sequence is 13 residues long. J gave up 3 bases and V 7 bases, and 4 bases lay outside the gene matches. The CDR3 spells CASMDRGGYEQYF. CDR3 bases: TGTGCCAGCATGGACAGGGGTGGCTACGAGCAGTACTTC.

This clonotype was counted many times. The chain joins TRBV19 to TRBJ2-7; the match to TRBD1 covers 8 bases. Trimming took 6 bases from V and 1 from J; bases not matched to a gene: 8. The germline V gene encodes CDR1 LNHDA and CDR2 SQIVND (reference sequence). The CDR3 length is 15 residues. CDR3 sequence: CASSYSDRGSYEQYF. CDR3 DNA sequence: TGTGCCAGTAGCTATAGTGACAGGGGTTCCTACGAGCAGTACTTC.

The V gene is TRBV7-9, the J gene TRBJ2-5; TRBD2 matches 7 bases. CDR3 length: 14 residues. The V segment lost 5 bases and the J segment 2 bases; nucleotides outside the gene matches: 5. Germline-derived CDR1 and CDR2 are SEHNR and FQNEAQ (reference sequence). CDR3: CASSAPGLQETQYF. In DNA form, the CDR3 reads TGTGCCAGCAGCGCCCCGGGACTACAAGAGACCCAGTACTTC.

The CDR3 region has the DNA TGCGCCAGCAGTGATTTAACAGTCCCCGGCTATGGCTACACCTTC. As protein: CASSDLTVPGYGYTF. The V call is TRBV10-1, the J call TRBJ1-2; the D is unclear. V lost 3 bases, J lost 4 bases, and 15 bases lay in between. CDR1 is WNHNN, CDR2 SYGVQD, per germline (reference sequence). The CDR3 consists of 15 residues.

This sequence joins TRBV7-9 and TRBJ1-6; D unclear. Germline assignment: CDR1 SEHNR and CDR2 FQNEAQ (reference sequence). Trimming took off 5 bases at V and 17 bases at J, with 10 bases between the two ends. There are 10 residues in the CDR3. The CDR3 protein is CASSGYKVHF. The CDR3 coding sequence is TGTGCCAGCAGCGGCTACAAAGTCCACTTT.

At least ten counts were recorded for this clonotype. The chain employs TRBV12-3 or TRBV12-4 and TRBJ2-2; D call uncertain. V was clipped by 3 bases and J by 3 bases, with 14 bases between them. The CDR3 has 16 amino acids. CDR3 nucleotides: TGTGCCAGCAGTTTTGAGCCAACCCGGGACACCGGGGAGCTGTTTTTT. The encoded protein is CASSFEPTRDTGELFF.

This clonotype has at least ten counts. V and J are TRBV19 and TRBJ2-1, with D perhaps matching TRBD1 (5 bases). V was cut by 1 base and J by 5 bases, with 6 bases left in between. This CDR3 contains 13 residues. Germline V gene sequence: CDR1 LNHDA, CDR2 SQIVND (reference sequence). DNA of the CDR3: TGTGCCAGTAGTATAGGACAGCACAATGAGCAGTTCTTC. Translated: CASSIGQHNEQFF.